This T cell receptor beta chain was found in a study of T cell repertoires in cytomegalovirus infection (dated by TCRdb to 2018 to 2020). Study-level background: Recently identified HLA-C-restricted CMV epitopes, whose presentation resists viral immunomodulation, were targeted by peptide stimulations together with well-studied HLA-B-restricted epitopes. Donor HLA type was relevant to the analysis, because carriage of CMV infection together with the matching HLA type was indicated by public TCR beta signatures.

The treatment or condition label, read with the paper, signifies: in vitro stimulation with specific CMV peptide epitopes to enrich CMV-specific T cells. To note about this clonotype: Its antigen target is currently unknown. The input lacks base qualities; no much larger clone sits a single base away.

Overall results and qualifications from the work: In both this cohort and an independent cohort of a few hundred donors, the cumulative frequency of public TCR beta family members distinguished carriers of CMV infection plus the relevant HLA type. The ex vivo response was dominated by HLA-C-restricted CMV-specific TCR beta clonotypes, which also provided the single most frequent clonotype in two of eight donors.

Reading from cysteine to phenylalanine, the CDR3 counts 13 amino acids. Only the CDR3 DNA stays, 39 bases, in frame from base 1. CDR1 is given as SGHVS and CDR2 as FNYEAQ, both from the germline V gene. V gives up 1 base and J gives up 8 bases, and the segment between their germline ends measures 11 bases. The sequencer listed for this sample is Illumina HiSeq 1500. TCRdb trimmed public reads at Q25 via fastp, called clones via MiXCR and kept in-frame beta chains. Rows with a matching CDR3 protein are joined into one entry that keeps the most common DNA and genes. The sample data list approximately 590,000 distinct CDR3 sequences, and roughly 42% of these were observed just once. The top ten hold 48% of the sample.

The TCR comes from a human donor in good health (CMV status not recorded). Some clones in this sample may be carry-over from other donors' samples. This specimen consisted of cultured PBMCs, obtained from culture after CMV antigen stimulation. The chain was built from TRBV7-6 and TRBJ1-2, with the D gene too uncertain to name. The base sequence is TGTGCCAGCAGCTTAGACTACCCGGGAGGCTACACCTTC. Its amino acids are CASSLDYPGGYTF.